The entry that follows covers one TCR beta chain sequence. With 1 base removed from V and 7 bases from J, the gap between germline ends came to 4 bases. From germline, CDR1 is KGHSH and CDR2 LQKENI. This CDR3 region has 12 residues. Repertoires were generated with immunoSEQ multiplex PCR, while TCRdb's copy carries only in-frame clones and drops some. The data contain about 30,000 clones, 45% to 65% of them seen just once; the ten biggest clones take up approximately 5%. The sample belongs to a study of cytotoxic CD8 clonotypes in ibrutinib-treated CLL. The V gene is TRBV18, the J gene TRBJ1-4; no reliable D call. The source material was PBMCs, sampled before ibrutinib treatment. This TCR derives from a human donor with chronic lymphocytic leukemia. CDR3: CASSPRAEKLFF. The CDR3 nucleotides read TGTGCCAGCTCACCACGGGCTGAAAAACTGTTTTTT. Full variable domain (outside the CDR3, taken from reference TRBV18 and TRBJ1-4): NAGVMQNPRHLVRRRGQEARLRCSPMKGHSHVYWYRQLPEEGLKFMVYLQKENIIDESGMPKERFSAEFPKEGPSILRIQQVVRGDSAAYFCASSPRAEKLFFGSGTQLSVL.